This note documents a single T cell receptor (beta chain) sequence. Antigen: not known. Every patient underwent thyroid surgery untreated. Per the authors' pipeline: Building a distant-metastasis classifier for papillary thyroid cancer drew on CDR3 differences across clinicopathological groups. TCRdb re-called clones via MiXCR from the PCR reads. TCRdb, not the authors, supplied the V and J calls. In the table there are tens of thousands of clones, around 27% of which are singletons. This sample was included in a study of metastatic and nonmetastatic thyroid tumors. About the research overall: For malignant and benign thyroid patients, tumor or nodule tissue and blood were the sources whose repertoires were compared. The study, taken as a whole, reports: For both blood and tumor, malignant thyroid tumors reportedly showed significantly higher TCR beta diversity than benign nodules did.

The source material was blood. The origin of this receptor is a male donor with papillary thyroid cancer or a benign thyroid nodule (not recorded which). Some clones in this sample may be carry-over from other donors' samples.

CDR3 amino acids: CSARSYRGWRETQYF. CDR3 in DNA: TGCAGTGCCAGATCCTACAGGGGGTGGAGAGAGACCCAGTACTTC. This chain connects TRBV20-1 to TRBJ2-5, with 8 bases identical to TRBD1. With V trimmed by 6 bases and J by 4 bases, 13 bases remained unmatched. Germline assignment: CDR1 DFQATT and CDR2 SNEGSKA (reference sequence). CDR3 size: 15 residues.